The 8 T cell receptor beta chains below all came from one sample that was sequenced in a study of sequential checkpoint blockade in melanoma. Sample treatment: randomized to nivolumab then ipilimumab (arm A) or the reverse (arm B). Here immunoSEQ multiplex PCR was the method, and the copy in TCRdb shows in-frame clones only, minus some. The sample gives tens of thousands of clones, 70% to 90% of which show up once; roughly 20% is in the top ten. The specimen comprised CD8+ T cells sorted from blood (inferred from file names), sampled from a patient given nivolumab and ipilimumab in sequence. The receptors here all came from a human donor with melanoma.

V usage is TRBV29-1 and J usage is TRBJ2-7; TRBD1 agrees at 7 bases. The CDR3 runs 13 residues. Losses at the gene ends were 4 bases for V and 6 bases for J; bases not matched to a gene: 9. CDR1 and CDR2 (germline): SQVTM, ANQGSEA. CDR3 region: CSVAGTVLSEQYF. CDR3 bases: TGCAGCGTTGCCGGGACAGTCCTTAGCGAGCAGTACTTC.

This clone was seen just once. V is TRBV7-8 and J is TRBJ1-2; D unresolved. The CDR3 is 14 residues long. The V end was cut by 1 base, the J end by 8 bases, with 14 bases between. The germline gives CDR1 SGHVS, CDR2 FQNEAQ. CDR3 DNA: TGTGCCAGCAGCTTAGGCCGGGGAGTTGGCGGCTACACCTTC. Encoded protein: CASSLGRGVGGYTF.

The chain is built from TRBV9 and TRBJ2-3, with 9 bases lining up with TRBD2. Looked up from germline, CDR1 is SGDLS and CDR2 is YYNGEE. The CDR3 extends over 18 amino acids. Trimming at V came to 4 bases and at J to 1 base, leaving 13 bases not matched to a gene. CDR3 sequence: CASSRGWTSAWGTDTQYF. The CDR3 DNA is TGTGCCAGCAGCAGGGGGTGGACTAGCGCCTGGGGCACAGATACGCAGTATTTT.

The chain recombines TRBV4-3 with TRBJ2-7; 9 bases map to TRBD2. Germline trimming cut 0 bases from V and 3 bases from J; bases unmatched to any gene: 6. Looked up from germline, CDR1 is LGHNA and CDR2 is YSLEER. The CDR3 spans 16 residues. As DNA, the CDR3 is TGCGCCAGCAGCCAAGATGGCCTAGCGGGGATCTACGAGCAGTACTTC. This codes for CASSQDGLAGIYEQYF.

This chain links TRBV5-6 with TRBJ1-2; possible D gene TRBD1, 6 bases. Germline V CDR1 and CDR2: SGHDT, YYEEEE. The CDR3 loop spans 14 amino acids. V dropped 1 base and J dropped 8 bases, with 15 bases sitting between them. DNA for the CDR3: TGTGCCAGCAGCTTGAGGCAGGGGCGCAAAGGCTACACCTTC. Translation: CASSLRQGRKGYTF.

The gene calls are TRBV27 and TRBJ2-3; D remains ambiguous. The germline gives CDR1 MNHEY, CDR2 SMNVEV (reference sequence). The germline V and J ends were trimmed by 4 bases and 6 bases, with 11 bases remaining between them. This CDR3 contains 13 residues. DNA of the CDR3: TGTGCCAGCAGTTCTTCCCGGTGGGATACGCAGTATTTT. Translating gives CASSSSRWDTQYF.

The V call is TRBV4-3, the J call TRBJ2-1; 7 bases are shared with TRBD2. Germline CDR1 and CDR2: LGHNA and YSLEER. The CDR3 is made up of 17 amino acids. V lost 0 bases and J lost 2; bases outside the gene matches: 7. The CDR3 nucleotides are TGCGCCAGCAGCCAAGAGCATCTCCGGGGGGCCTACAATGAGCAGTTCTTC. This sequence encodes CASSQEHLRGAYNEQFF.

This chain uses TRBV28 with TRBJ2-7; TRBD1 matches 7 bases. The CDR3 extends over 14 amino acids. From germline, CDR1 is MDHEN and CDR2 SYDVKM. V lost 6 bases to trimming and J lost 2 bases; unmatched junction nucleotides: 7. Here the CDR3 DNA reads TGTGCCAGCAGAGCTACAGGGGCCCCCTACGAGCAGTACTTC. Translating gives CASRATGAPYEQYF.